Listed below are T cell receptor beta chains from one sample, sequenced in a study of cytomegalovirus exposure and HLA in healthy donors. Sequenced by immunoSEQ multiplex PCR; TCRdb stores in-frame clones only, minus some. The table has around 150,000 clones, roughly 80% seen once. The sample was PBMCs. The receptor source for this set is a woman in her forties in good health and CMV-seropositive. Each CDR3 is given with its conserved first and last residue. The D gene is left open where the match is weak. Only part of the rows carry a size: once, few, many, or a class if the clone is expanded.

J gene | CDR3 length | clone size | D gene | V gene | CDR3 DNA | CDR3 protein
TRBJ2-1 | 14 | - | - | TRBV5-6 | TGTGCCAGCAGCTTCCAACTAGGCTACAATGAGCAGTTCTTC | CASSFQLGYNEQFF
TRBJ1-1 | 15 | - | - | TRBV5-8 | TGTGCCAGCAGTCACCCTCTAACGTTGAACACTGAAGCTTTCTTT | CASSHPLTLNTEAFF
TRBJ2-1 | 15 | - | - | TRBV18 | TGTGCCAGCTCACCTAATAATCCTAGCCTCAATGAGCAGTTCTTC | CASSPNNPSLNEQFF
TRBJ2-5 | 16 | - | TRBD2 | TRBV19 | TGTGCCAGTAGTAAACTCGGGACTAGCGGAGGCGAGACCCAGTACTTC | CASSKLGTSGGETQYF
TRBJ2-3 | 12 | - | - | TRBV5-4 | TGTGCCAGCAGCCCCGCGAGAGATACGCAGTATTTT | CASSPARDTQYF
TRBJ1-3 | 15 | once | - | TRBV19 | TGTGCCTCCCGGCCCGGGAACACCGGGAGAAACACCATATATTTT | CASRPGNTGRNTIYF
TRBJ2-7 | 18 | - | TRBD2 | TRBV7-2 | TGTGCCAGCAGCTTAGTCCTTAGCGGGAGGGCCTTTGGCTACGAGCAGTACTTC | CASSLVLSGRAFGYEQYF
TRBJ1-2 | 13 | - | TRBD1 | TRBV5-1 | TGCGCCAGCAGCTTACAGGGGGCGGATGGCTACACCTTC | CASSLQGADGYTF
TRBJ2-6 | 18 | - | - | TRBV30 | TGTGCCTGGAGTGGGTCCGGACAACCGAGCTCTGGGGCCAACGTCCTGACTTTC | CAWSGSGQPSSGANVLTF
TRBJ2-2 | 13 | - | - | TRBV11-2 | TGTGCCAGCAGCTTAGAGAGGACCGGGGAGCTGTTTTTT | CASSLERTGELFF
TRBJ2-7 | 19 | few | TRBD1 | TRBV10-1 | TGCGCCAGCAGGCCTAAAACGGGCAGGGGGACCAGCAGCTCCTACGAGCAGTACTTC | CASRPKTGRGTSSSYEQYF
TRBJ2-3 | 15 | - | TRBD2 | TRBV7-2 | TGTGCCAGCAGCTTACTAGCGGGAGGCACAGATACGCAGTATTTT | CASSLLAGGTDTQYF
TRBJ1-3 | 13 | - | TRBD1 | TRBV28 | TGTGCCAGCAAGGGACAGGGGTGGTACACCATATATTTT | CASKGQGWYTIYF
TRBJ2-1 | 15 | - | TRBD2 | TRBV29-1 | TGCAGCGTTGGCCCGACTAGCGGGAGGATGGGTGAGCAGTTCTTC | CSVGPTSGRMGEQFF
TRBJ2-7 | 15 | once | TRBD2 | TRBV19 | TGTGCCAGTAGTAATCAGGGCGGGAGCTCCTACGAGCAGTACTTC | CASSNQGGSSYEQYF
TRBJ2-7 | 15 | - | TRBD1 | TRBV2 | TGTGCCAGCAGCCCGGCCGGGACAGGGGGGCACGAGCAGTACTTC | CASSPAGTGGHEQYF
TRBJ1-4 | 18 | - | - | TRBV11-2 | TGTGCCAGCAGCTCCAATCCCGGGACACCCAGAGCATACGAAAAACTGTTTTTT | CASSSNPGTPRAYEKLFF
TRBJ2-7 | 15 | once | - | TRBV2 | TGTGCCAGCAGTGGGGGACTTAGCGCCGGGTACGAGCAGTACTTC | CASSGGLSAGYEQYF
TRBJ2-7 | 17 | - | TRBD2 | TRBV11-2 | TGTGCCAGCAGCTTAGTAGCTCTGGCTAGCGGGAGAAACGAGCAGTACTTC | CASSLVALASGRNEQYF
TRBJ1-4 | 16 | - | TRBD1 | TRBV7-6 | TGTGCCAGCAGCTCACAGGGGATTAGCTCTAATGAAAAACTGTTTTTT | CASSSQGISSNEKLFF
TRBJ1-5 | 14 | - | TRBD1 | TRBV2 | TGTGCCAGCAGCTACACAGGGGGCGACCAGCCCCAGCATTTT | CASSYTGGDQPQHF
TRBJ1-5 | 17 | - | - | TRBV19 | TGTGCCAGTAGTATAGTTGGGGCACATATACCGGATCAGCCCCAGCATTTT | CASSIVGAHIPDQPQHF
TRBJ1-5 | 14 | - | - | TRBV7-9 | TGTGCCAGCAGCTTAGGGACAGGCAATCAGCCCCAGCATTTT | CASSLGTGNQPQHF
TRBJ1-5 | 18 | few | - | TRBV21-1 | TGTGCCAGCAGCACGGACAGGGGGGGGTACTATAGCAATCAGCCCCAGCATTTT | CASSTDRGGYYSNQPQHF
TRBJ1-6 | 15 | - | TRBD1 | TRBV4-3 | TGCGCCAGCAGCCGTCGACAGGGTTCTAATTCACCCCTCCACTTT | CASSRRQGSNSPLHF
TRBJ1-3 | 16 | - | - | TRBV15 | TGTGCCACCAGCAGAGATAGGGGAACGGCCGGAAACACCATATATTTT | CATSRDRGTAGNTIYF